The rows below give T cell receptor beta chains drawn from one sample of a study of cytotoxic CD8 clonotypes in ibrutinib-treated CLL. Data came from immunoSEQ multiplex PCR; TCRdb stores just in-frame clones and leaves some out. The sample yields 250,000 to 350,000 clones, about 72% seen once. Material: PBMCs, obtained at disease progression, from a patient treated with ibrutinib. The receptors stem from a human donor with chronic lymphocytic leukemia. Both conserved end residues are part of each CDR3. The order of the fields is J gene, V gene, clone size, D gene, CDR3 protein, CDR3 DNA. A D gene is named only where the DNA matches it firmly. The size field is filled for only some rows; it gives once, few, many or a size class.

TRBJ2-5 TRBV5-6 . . CASSLAGLWVGQETQYF TGTGCCAGCAGCTTGGCCGGCCTATGGGTTGGTCAAGAGACCCAGTACTTC
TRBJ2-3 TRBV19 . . CASSIGRGATQYF TGTGCCAGTAGTATAGGCAGGGGCGCGACGCAGTATTTT
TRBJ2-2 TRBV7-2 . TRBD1 CASSLKGAGTGELFF TGTGCCAGCAGCTTAAAGGGGGCGGGCACCGGGGAGCTGTTTTTT
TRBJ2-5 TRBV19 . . CASSIVGRETQYF TGTGCCAGTAGTATAGTAGGCCGAGAGACCCAGTACTTC
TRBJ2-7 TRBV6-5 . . CASRGRSSYEQYF TGTGCCAGCAGGGGACGGAGCTCCTACGAGCAGTACTTC
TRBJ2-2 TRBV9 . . CASSVASTTGELFF TGTGCCAGCAGCGTAGCGAGTACGACCGGGGAGCTGTTTTTT
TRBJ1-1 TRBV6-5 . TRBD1 CASSYAATGSTEAFF TGTGCCAGCAGTTACGCCGCGACAGGGTCCACTGAAGCTTTCTTT
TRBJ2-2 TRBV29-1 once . CSVLTRLTGELFF TGCAGCGTCCTCACTCGGCTCACCGGGGAGCTGTTTTTT
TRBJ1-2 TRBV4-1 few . CASSQEGQSHYGYTF TGCGCCAGCAGCCAAGAAGGGCAGTCCCACTATGGCTACACCTTC
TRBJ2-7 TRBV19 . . CARHPWRPGGYEQYF TGTGCCAGACACCCATGGCGCCCAGGCGGATACGAGCAGTACTTC
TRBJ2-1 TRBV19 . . CASGGGRTSLVEQFF TGTGCATCCGGGGGTGGGCGGACTTCCCTGGTAGAGCAGTTCTTC